The entry below describes one TCR beta chain. No antigen is known for it. Qualities for individual bases were not recorded, and no much larger clone is one base off. Additional DNA sequences in this sample encode the identical CDR3. Here V drops 0 bases and J drops 3 bases, and the junction holds 5 bases not matched to any gene. The germline V gene sets CDR1 to SGHRS and CDR2 to YFSETQ. There are 15 amino acids in the CDR3, from cysteine to phenylalanine inclusive. Here the CDR3 DNA is all that survives: 45 bases in frame from base 1. The sample comes from a study of cytomegalovirus exposure and HLA in healthy donors (dated 2017 in TCRdb). Broadly, across the study: According to a later analysis, the approximately 130 validation repertoires were produced on the same platform as the approximately 620 repertoires of the first cohort. The study aimed to test whether signatures of past pathogen exposure could be identified by cataloging public T cell receptors. Besides the first cohort of roughly 700 subjects, a separate validation cohort made up of roughly 120 different subjects was used. To predict cytomegalovirus infection status, the study combined high-throughput TCR immunosequencing, statistical association of individual TCRs with disease status, and machine learning.

Receptor amplification or capture employed the immunoSEQ multiplex PCR assay. Per the original workflow: A statistical classification framework was developed to diagnose cytomegalovirus status using the catalog of TCR beta chain sequences. TCRdb re-hosts the immuneACCESS table, in-frame sequences only. Its copies lack some clones; in the studies checked, an unresolved V gene accounts for under half of them, and the cause for the rest is not known. V, J and clone size reflect that table, while D and trimming were determined from the DNA. The sample records a few hundred thousand clones, more than 80% of which are singletons. The leading ten clones occupy approximately 0.86% of the sample. Paper-wide results and their limitations: In vitro tests confirmed that a few of the cytomegalovirus-associated TCR beta chains recognize cytomegalovirus antigens. The classifier was reported to diagnose cytomegalovirus status with high specificity and sensitivity in both the original and validation cohorts. All 120 or so repertoires were used to score co-occurrence in the validation cohort in a later analysis, because that analysis had no HLA typing for the cohort. The study listed approximately 150 TCR beta chains as associated with cytomegalovirus. According to the authors, the approach could potentially be generalized to other disease states and immunological phenotypes. Across donors, most TCR sequences were observed very rarely, whereas some public TCRs were present in many individuals. Subsequent analysis determined that TCRs grouped into clusters in the first cohort also showed a tendency toward co-occurrence across the roughly 130 validation repertoires, and about 93% of cluster scores exceeded 0.

Separate from the approximately 690-subject first cohort, the validation cohort of 120 subjects was the group to which the donors belonged. This sequence uses TRBV5-1 and TRBJ2-7, with 8 bases aligning to TRBD1. The source of this sequence is a woman aged 18-30 years in good health and CMV-seronegative. Material: PBMCs. The CDR3 is CASSLDGQGLYEQYF. The nucleotide sequence reads as follows: TGCGCCAGCAGCTTGGATGGACAGGGACTCTACGAGCAGTACTTC.